Listed below are T cell receptor beta chains from one sample, sequenced in a study of blood T cells in healthy people across ages. TCRdb independently ran MiXCR on the 5' RACE reads; one entry per CDR3 protein. This sample carries hundreds of thousands of distinct CDR3 sequences, 40% to 50% of them seen once, and the ten largest clones take nearly 20%. Material for sequencing was blood. Source of these receptors: a man aged 55-75 years in good health. Each CDR3 is given with its conserved first and last residue. D genes are given only for firm matches. Size tells how often a clone was seen (once, few, many) or the class of an expanded clone, and some rows leave it out.

cdr3_length	v_call	d_call	j_call	clone_size	cdr3_aa	cdr3_nt
14	TRBV5-6	.	TRBJ2-7	.	CASAGVSSSYEQYF	TGTGCCAGTGCAGGGGTCTCCAGCTCCTACGAGCAGTACTTC
16	TRBV9	TRBD1	TRBJ2-1	.	CASSVEGDSTYNEQFF	TGTGCCAGCAGCGTAGAAGGGGACAGCACCTACAATGAGCAGTTCTTC
17	TRBV20-1	TRBD2	TRBJ2-7	.	CSAQGLAGGPRDREKYF	TGCAGTGCTCAAGGACTAGCGGGGGGACCTCGTGACAGGGAAAAGTACTTC
17	TRBV27	TRBD1	TRBJ2-3	few	CASSLLGTGGSGDTQYF	TGTGCCAGCAGTTTATTGGGGACAGGGGGCTCGGGAGATACGCAGTATTTT
13	TRBV20-1	.	TRBJ1-6	.	CSAAPRGNSPLHF	TGCAGTGCTGCCCCGCGGGGCAATTCACCCCTCCACTTT
17	TRBV4-3	TRBD2	TRBJ2-3	.	CASSQDWLAGGADTQYF	TGCGCCAGCAGCCAAGACTGGCTAGCGGGGGGTGCAGATACGCAGTATTTT
15	TRBV20-1	.	TRBJ2-5	.	CSARAPGHLEETQYF	TGCAGTGCTAGGGCGCCGGGACACCTCGAAGAGACCCAGTACTTC
16	TRBV20-1	.	TRBJ1-5	few	CSARDRKGWGNQPQHF	TGCAGTGCTAGAGATCGCAAGGGATGGGGCAATCAGCCCCAGCATTTT
15	TRBV5-1	.	TRBJ2-7	.	CASSCRPDGTYEQYF	TGCGCCAGCAGCTGCCGACCGGACGGAACCTACGAGCAGTACTTC
12	TRBV7-9	.	TRBJ2-7	.	CASTQRGLEQYF	TGTGCCAGCACCCAACGGGGGCTCGAGCAGTACTTC
17	TRBV6-5	.	TRBJ2-6	.	CASSYWDAPSGANGLTF	TGTGCCAGCAGTTATTGGGACGCGCCCTCTGGGGCCAACGGCCTGACTTTC
13	TRBV5-5	.	TRBJ2-7	few	CASAGTPSYEQYF	TGTGCCAGCGCCGGGACACCTTCCTACGAGCAGTACTTC
15	TRBV2	.	TRBJ1-5	few	CASTLEVQTNQPQHF	TGTGCCAGCACTCTTGAGGTTCAGACCAATCAGCCCCAGCATTTT
14	TRBV7-2	TRBD1	TRBJ1-1	.	CASSPTGGRSGAFF	TGTGCCAGCAGCCCGACAGGGGGCAGGTCAGGAGCTTTCTTT
15	TRBV20-1	TRBD1	TRBJ2-7	.	CSARSPGTGIYEQYF	TGCAGTGCTAGATCGCCCGGGACAGGGATCTACGAGCAGTACTTC
16	TRBV7-3	.	TRBJ2-1	few	CASSPVAGATYNEQFF	TGTGCCAGCAGCCCAGTGGCGGGGGCTACCTACAATGAGCAGTTCTTC
14	TRBV7-9	.	TRBJ2-7	many	CASSLEGTYYEQYF	TGTGCCAGCAGCTTAGAAGGTACCTACTACGAGCAGTACTTC
16	TRBV20-1	TRBD2	TRBJ2-1	.	CSARDPAGGSYNEQFF	TGCAGTGCTAGAGATCCTGCGGGGGGCTCCTACAATGAGCAGTTCTTC
14	TRBV5-1	TRBD2	TRBJ2-3	few	CASSLWGGKDTQYF	TGCGCCAGCAGCTTATGGGGGGGGAAAGATACGCAGTATTTT
12	TRBV7-8	.	TRBJ2-7	many	CASSLAVYEQYF	TGTGCCAGCAGCTTAGCGGTCTACGAGCAGTACTTC
17	TRBV7-2	.	TRBJ2-7	.	CASSLALDFGGAYEQYF	TGTGCCAGCAGCTTAGCGCTCGATTTTGGGGGAGCCTACGAGCAGTACTTC
15	TRBV20-1	TRBD2	TRBJ2-5	.	CSAKTLGGAWNEQYF	TGCAGTGCCAAAACCCTCGGGGGGGCTTGGAATGAGCAGTACTTC
14	TRBV5-6	.	TRBJ2-5	.	CASSSRVGQETQYF	TGTGCCAGCAGCAGCAGGGTAGGGCAAGAGACCCAGTACTTC
14	TRBV18	.	TRBJ2-4	.	CASSSDVTKNIQYF	TGTGCCAGCTCCTCGGACGTAACCAAAAACATTCAGTACTTC
14	TRBV10-3	.	TRBJ2-2	.	CAISENGNTGELFF	TGTGCCATCAGTGAGAACGGGAACACCGGGGAGCTGTTTTTT
16	TRBV5-1	.	TRBJ1-1	.	CASSLNPGGANTEAFF	TGCGCCAGCAGCTTGAACCCGGGAGGCGCGAACACTGAAGCTTTCTTT
15	TRBV12-3/TRBV12-4	.	TRBJ2-1	few	CASKPTPSSYNEQFF	TGTGCCAGCAAACCTACCCCGAGCTCCTACAATGAGCAGTTCTTC
13	TRBV24-1	.	TRBJ2-1	.	CATSDPPGNEQFF	TGTGCCACCAGTGATCCCCCGGGGAATGAGCAGTTCTTC
19	TRBV20-1	.	TRBJ1-1	few	CSANLLASGLGIMNTEAFF	TGCAGTGCTAACCTGCTCGCTTCGGGACTGGGAATCATGAACACTGAAGCTTTCTTT
16	TRBV20-1	TRBD2	TRBJ2-1	.	CSARVGAGGSYNEQFF	TGCAGTGCTAGAGTTGGAGCGGGGGGCTCGTACAATGAGCAGTTCTTC
15	TRBV5-6	.	TRBJ2-5	.	CASSFKGGSYKEQYF	TGTGCCAGCAGCTTTAAAGGAGGTTCCTACAAGGAGCAGTACTTC
14	TRBV6-1	TRBD1	TRBJ2-7	.	CASILDRGRYEQYF	TGTGCCAGCATTTTAGACAGGGGGCGATACGAGCAGTACTTC
15	TRBV25-1	TRBD1	TRBJ2-4	.	CASRDTGKGDSIQYF	TGTGCCAGCCGAGACACAGGAAAAGGGGACAGCATTCAGTACTTC
17	TRBV21-1	.	TRBJ1-1	once	CASSKEGTGATGTEAFF	TGTGCCAGCAGCAAAGAGGGGACAGGGGCCACGGGCACTGAAGCTTTCTTT
15	TRBV7-8	TRBD1	TRBJ1-2	.	CASSSLSWTGMGYTF	TGTGCCAGCAGCTCCCTCAGCTGGACAGGGATGGGCTACACCTTC
18	TRBV7-9	TRBD2	TRBJ2-3	few	CASNVRGTSVSATDTQYF	TGTGCCAGCAACGTTCGCGGGACTAGTGTTTCGGCAACAGATACGCAGTATTTT
14	TRBV12-3/TRBV12-4	TRBD1	TRBJ1-2	.	CASSGRDRGNGYTF	TGTGCCAGCAGCGGCCGGGACAGGGGGAATGGCTACACCTTC
14	TRBV20-1	TRBD1	TRBJ1-6	.	CSATTGQADSPLHF	TGCAGTGCGACCACTGGACAGGCCGATTCACCCCTCCACTTT
15	TRBV6-2/TRBV6-3	.	TRBJ2-1	.	CASSKLTGPLDEQFF	TGTGCCAGCAGTAAGCTGACGGGGCCCCTCGATGAGCAGTTCTTC
12	TRBV2	.	TRBJ2-7	.	CASRSGGEAQYF	TGTGCCAGCAGGTCGGGGGGCGAGGCCCAGTACTTC
14	TRBV29-1	.	TRBJ2-1	.	CSVAEDSHCNEQFF	TGCAGCGTCGCTGAGGACAGCCACTGCAATGAGCAGTTCTTC
17	TRBV20-1	TRBD2	TRBJ2-3	.	CSAPSSLTSGGTDTQYF	TGCAGTGCCCCCAGCAGCCTCACTAGCGGGGGCACAGATACGCAGTATTTT
11	TRBV7-9	.	TRBJ2-5	.	CASSPEKTQYF	TGTGCCAGCAGCCCTGAGAAGACCCAGTACTTC
13	TRBV7-2	.	TRBJ2-3	few	CASSSGRTDTQYF	TGTGCCAGCAGTTCAGGACGCACAGATACGCAGTATTTT
12	TRBV7-8	.	TRBJ2-5	.	CAGSPLGETQYF	TGTGCCGGCAGTCCGCTTGGGGAGACCCAGTACTTC
15	TRBV7-2	.	TRBJ2-5	few	CASSFSRMAGETQYF	TGTGCCAGCAGCTTCAGCAGAATGGCGGGGGAGACCCAGTACTTC
12	TRBV29-1	TRBD1	TRBJ1-1	.	CSVAQGAQEAFF	TGCAGCGTAGCCCAGGGGGCCCAGGAGGCTTTCTTT
15	TRBV20-1	TRBD2	TRBJ2-1	few	CSARDLGGGANEQFF	TGCAGTGCTAGAGATCTGGGCGGGGGGGCCAATGAGCAGTTCTTC
13	TRBV11-2	.	TRBJ2-3	few	CASSLSPVDTQYF	TGTGCCAGCAGCTTATCACCCGTAGATACGCAGTATTTT